This TCR beta chain stems from a study of glioma-infiltrating T cells. This clonotype appeared a few times. Its antigen is not known. General study findings and limits: Only very few CDR3 sequences appeared in both tissue and blood. Above-expected tissue-blood divergence occurred in all gliomas, most in low-grade ones.

Amplification of TCR alpha and beta CDR3 regions from RNA used iRepertoire nested multiplex PCR. Tissue mRNA or PBMC total RNA, roughly 85-450 ng, went into one-step reverse transcription and amplification. One entry per CDR3 protein, called by TCRdb with MiXCR from the multiplex PCR reads. This sample has more than 95,000 distinct CDR3 sequences; less than 30% occur once, and the top ten carry around 15%. The clonotype originates from a human donor with low-grade glioma or glioblastoma, undergoing nonglioma brain surgery, or in good health (not recorded which). The sequenced sample consisted of glioma tissue, nonneoplastic brain tissue, or PBMCs (not recorded which).

The CDR3 sequence is CASSFRDRGSYEQYF. CDR3 bases: TGTGCCAGTAGTTTCCGGGACAGGGGCTCCTACGAGCAGTACTTC. The chain links TRBV19 to TRBJ2-7, with 10 bases that match TRBD1. V gave up 5 bases and J gave up 0 bases; unmatched junction bases: 4. CDR1 LNHDA and CDR2 SQIVND come from the germline V gene (reference sequence). This CDR3 contains 15 residues.